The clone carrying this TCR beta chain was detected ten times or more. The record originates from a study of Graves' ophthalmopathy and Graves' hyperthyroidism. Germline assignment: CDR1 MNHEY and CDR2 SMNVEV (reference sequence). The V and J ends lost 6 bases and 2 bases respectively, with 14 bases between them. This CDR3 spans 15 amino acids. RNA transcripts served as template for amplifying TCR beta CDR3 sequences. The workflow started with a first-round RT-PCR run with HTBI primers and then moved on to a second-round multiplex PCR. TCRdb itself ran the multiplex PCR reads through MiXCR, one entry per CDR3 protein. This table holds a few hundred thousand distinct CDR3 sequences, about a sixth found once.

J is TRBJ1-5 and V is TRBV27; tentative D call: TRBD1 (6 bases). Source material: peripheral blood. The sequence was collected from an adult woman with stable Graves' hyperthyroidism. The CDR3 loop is CASRRGLLGNQPQHF. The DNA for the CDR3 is TGTGCCAGCAGGCGGGGGCTCTTAGGCAATCAGCCCCAGCATTTT.